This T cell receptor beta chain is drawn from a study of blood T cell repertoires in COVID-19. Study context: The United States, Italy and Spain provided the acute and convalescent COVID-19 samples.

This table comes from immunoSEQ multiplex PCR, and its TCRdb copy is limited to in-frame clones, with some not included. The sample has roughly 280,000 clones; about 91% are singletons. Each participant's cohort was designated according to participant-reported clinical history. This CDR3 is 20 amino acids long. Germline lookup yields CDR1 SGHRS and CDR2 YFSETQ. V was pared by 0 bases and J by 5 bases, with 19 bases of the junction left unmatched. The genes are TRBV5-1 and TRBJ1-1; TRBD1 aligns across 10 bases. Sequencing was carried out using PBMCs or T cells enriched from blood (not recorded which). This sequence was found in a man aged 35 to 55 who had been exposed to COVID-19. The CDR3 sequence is CASSLVSPRQGAVGPTEAFF. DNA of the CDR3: TGCGCCAGCAGCTTGGTGTCACCGAGACAGGGGGCAGTAGGGCCAACTGAAGCTTTCTTT. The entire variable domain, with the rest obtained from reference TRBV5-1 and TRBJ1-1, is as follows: KAGVTQTPRYLIKTRGQQVTLSCSPISGHRSVSWYQQTPGQGLQFLFEYFSETQRNKGNFPGRFSGRQFSNSRSEMNVSTLELGDSALYLCASSLVSPRQGAVGPTEAFFGQGTRLTVV.